These T cell receptor beta chains were read from a single sample in a study of blood T cell repertoires in COVID-19. Profiled with immunoSEQ multiplex PCR; TCRdb holds only in-frame clones, not every one. The data contain 250,000 to 350,000 clones, around 85% of them singletons. What was sequenced was peripheral blood. These receptor sequences come from a human donor with COVID-19, enrolled during active disease. The donor label of this sample is uncertain. The CDR3 runs from the conserved cysteine through the conserved F or W. A D gene is named only where the DNA matches it firmly. Some rows have no size entry. The others give once, few or many, or a class for an expanded clone.

clone size,D gene,V gene,J gene,CDR3 protein,CDR3 DNA
once,TRBD1,TRBV27,TRBJ2-4,CASRRQGVENIQYF,TGTGCCAGCAGACGACAGGGAGTGGAAAACATTCAGTACTTC
-,-,TRBV30,TRBJ1-3,CAWRPPGAARSGNTIYF,TGTGCCTGGAGACCCCCTGGGGCCGCGCGTTCTGGAAACACCATATATTTT
-,TRBD1,TRBV9,TRBJ1-3,CASSLTGVSGNTIYF,TGTGCCAGCAGCCTAACAGGGGTCTCTGGAAACACCATATATTTT
-,-,TRBV28,TRBJ2-7,CASTVGGWGYEQYF,TGTGCCAGCACCGTAGGGGGATGGGGCTACGAGCAGTACTTC
-,TRBD2,TRBV19,TRBJ2-2,CASTISGRGTGELFF,TGTGCCAGTACCATTAGCGGGAGAGGAACCGGGGAGCTGTTTTTT
-,-,TRBV23-1,TRBJ1-5,CASVPAVPPISFRPQHF,TGCGCCAGCGTGCCCGCGGTCCCCCCCATTAGTTTCAGGCCCCAGCATTTT
-,TRBD1,TRBV30,TRBJ2-3,CAWSQQGGTDTQYF,TGTGCCTGGAGTCAGCAGGGGGGCACAGATACGCAGTATTTT
once,TRBD1,TRBV19,TRBJ2-7,CASSNRGPYEQYF,TGTGCCAGTAGTAACAGGGGACCCTACGAGCAGTACTTC
once,-,TRBV30,TRBJ1-2,CACSRTGGGGGYTF,TGTGCCTGCTCTAGGACGGGGGGAGGCGGAGGCTACACCTTC
few,TRBD1,TRBV2,TRBJ1-2,CASRTGGDYGYTF,TGTGCCAGCAGGACAGGGGGAGACTATGGCTACACCTTC
-,TRBD1,TRBV28,TRBJ2-1,CASSTYNRDRVEEQFF,TGTGCCAGCAGTACCTATAACCGGGACAGGGTTGAGGAGCAGTTCTTC
-,TRBD2,TRBV12-5,TRBJ2-1,CASGLRPGGSGESNEQFF,TGTGCTAGTGGTTTGAGACCCGGAGGTAGCGGGGAGTCTAATGAGCAGTTCTTC
-,TRBD2,TRBV18,TRBJ2-1,CASSPASGFNEQFF,TGTGCCAGCTCACCCGCTAGCGGGTTCAATGAGCAGTTCTTC
-,-,TRBV19,TRBJ2-1,CASSISASGSEQFF,TGTGCCAGTAGTATATCGGCTTCGGGGTCGGAGCAGTTCTTC
once,-,TRBV19,TRBJ1-5,CASSRQSGNQPQHF,TGTGCCAGTAGTAGACAGTCCGGCAATCAGCCCCAGCATTTT
-,-,TRBV7-3,TRBJ2-1,CASSLLVSSYNEQFF,TGTGCCAGCAGCTTATTGGTCAGCTCCTACAATGAGCAGTTCTTC